Presented here are 13 T cell receptor beta chains from one specimen sequenced in a study of monozygotic twins with inflammatory bowel disease. TCRdb reprocessed the 5' RACE reads, with one entry per CDR3 protein and no DNA. In all, the sample yields around 140,000 distinct CDR3 sequences. Sequencing was carried out using blood. These receptors were collected from a human donor with ulcerative colitis or Crohn's disease, or a healthy co-twin of an affected twin (not recorded which).

J is TRBJ1-3 and V is TRBV27; the D call from TCRdb, TRBD1, cannot be confirmed without DNA. The germline V gene has CDR1 MNHEY and CDR2 SMNVEV (reference sequence). The CDR3 is made up of 15 amino acids. CDR3: CASSSGTITGNTIYF.

This chain connects TRBV12-3 or TRBV12-4 to TRBJ2-6; the D call from TCRdb, TRBD1, cannot be confirmed without DNA. The CDR3 has 22 residues. CDR3 sequence reads: CASSLRNSPGQGAFAGANVLTF.

V gene TRBV5-4 combines with J gene TRBJ2-5. The CDR3 spans 13 residues. Germline V lookup: CDR1 SGHNT, CDR2 YYREEE (reference sequence). CDR3 residues: CASSLEAQETQYF.

The chain combines TRBV3-1 with TRBJ1-5. CDR1 is LGHDT and CDR2 is YNNKEL in the germline V gene (reference sequence). The CDR3 has 12 amino acids. CDR3 protein: CASSLSNHPQHF.

The CDR3: CASSLDRFMNTEAFF. The rearrangement joins TRBV19 to TRBJ1-1. The V gene's germline CDR1 is LNHDA and CDR2 SQIVND (reference sequence). This CDR3 spans 15 amino acids.

The chain recombines TRBV29-1 with TRBJ1-1; TCRdb's D call of TRBD1 is untestable without DNA. The length of the CDR3 is 13 residues. Germline assignment: CDR1 SQVTM and CDR2 ANQGSEA. CDR3 sequence reads: CSVAGRANTEAFF. Variable domain in full (rest from reference TRBV29-1 and TRBJ1-1): SAVISQKPSRDICQRGTSLTIQCQVDSQVTMMFWYRQQPGQSLTLIATANQGSEATYESGFVIDKFPISRPNLTFSTLTVSNMSPEDSSIYLCSVAGRANTEAFFGQGTRLTVV.

The chain couples TRBV15 to TRBJ2-3; the D call from TCRdb, TRBD2, cannot be confirmed without DNA. Germline V gives CDR1 LNHNV, CDR2 YYDKDF (reference sequence). The CDR3 runs 15 residues. This chain's CDR3 is CATSRRRLDTDTQYF. The complete variable domain, with remaining parts taken from reference TRBV15 and TRBJ2-3, reads DAMVIQNPRYQVTQFGKPVTLSCSQTLNHNVMYWYQQKSSQAPKLLFHYYDKDFNNEADTPDNFQSRRPNTSFCFLDIRSPGLGDTAMYLCATSRRRLDTDTQYFGPGTRLTVL.

This chain connects TRBV5-1 to TRBJ1-2; there is no DNA to check the TCRdb D call of TRBD1. Germline assignment: CDR1 SGHRS and CDR2 YFSETQ. The CDR3 is made up of 16 amino acids. CDR3 in amino acids: CASSLTGTPPNYGYTF.

The rearrangement uses TRBV24-1 and TRBJ2-1; the D call of TRBD1 rests on TCRdb alone, since no DNA is present to check it. The CDR3 is 16 amino acids. Germline-derived CDR1 and CDR2 are KGHDR and SFDVKD. This CDR3 reads CATSDSPGTGSNEQFF.

CDR3 region: CASSELQYGYTF. V usage is TRBV25-1 and J usage is TRBJ1-2. Looked up from germline, CDR1 is MGHDK and CDR2 is SYGVNS. The CDR3 contains 12 residues.

The chain recombines TRBV13 with TRBJ2-5. This CDR3 is 15 amino acids long. In germline, CDR1 is PRHDT, CDR2 FYEKMQ (reference sequence). CDR3 residues: CASSLLQENQETQYF.

This CDR3 is CAWSAGMVYEQYF. This rearrangement joins TRBV30 to TRBJ2-7; TCRdb reports TRBD1, a call that lacks DNA to check it against. This CDR3 region has 13 residues. Germline assignment: CDR1 GTSNPN and CDR2 SVGIG (reference sequence).

V and J are TRBV15 and TRBJ2-3. CDR1 and CDR2 (germline): LNHNV, YYDKDF (reference sequence). The CDR3 is 13 residues long. CDR3 loop: CATSRDLTDTQYF.